Following are 32 T cell receptor beta chains from one sample sequenced in a study of cytomegalovirus exposure and HLA in healthy donors. A multiplex PCR was run with 60 Vbeta primers and 13 Jbeta primers. Generated by immunoSEQ multiplex PCR, the TCRdb table keeps only in-frame clones and is missing some. The table lists over 200,000 clones, roughly four fifths of them singletons. The specimen was PBMCs. The receptor source for this set is a woman between 40 and 50 years old in good health and CMV-seronegative.

This clone was counted a single time. Other nucleotide sequences from this sample produce the same CDR3. This chain joins TRBV18 and TRBJ1-1; 7 bases map to TRBD1. The V gene end was trimmed by 6 bases and the J gene end by 4 bases; junction bases not matched to a gene: 14. The CDR3 sequence is 16 residues long. The germline gives CDR1 KGHSH, CDR2 LQKENI. The CDR3 DNA reads TGTGCCAGCTCGCCGCGACAGGGTGGCTATGCCACTGAAGCTTTCTTT. Protein: CASSPRQGGYATEAFF.

V gene TRBV6-1 combines with J gene TRBJ2-7, with a possible D match to TRBD2 (6 bases). Germline CDR1 MNHNS, CDR2 SASEGT. V lost 7 bases and J lost 7, with 17 bases in between. The CDR3 has 13 amino acids. In DNA form, the CDR3 reads TGTGCCAGCAATCGGGGGACGTACGTGGAGCAGTACTTC. Translating gives CASNRGTYVEQYF.

The chain combines TRBV6-1 with TRBJ2-3; the D gene is possibly TRBD1 (5 bases). V was trimmed by 2 bases and J by 6 bases, leaving 12 bases between them. CDR1 and CDR2 (germline): MNHNS, SASEGT. The CDR3 extends over 14 amino acids. The CDR3 nucleotides are TGTGCCAGCAGTGAACAACAGGCTTCGGATACGCAGTATTTT. It yields the protein CASSEQQASDTQYF.

The chain carries TRBV30 and TRBJ1-5, with 8 bases fitting TRBD1. CDR3 length: 13 amino acids. Trimming cost V 2 bases and J 7 bases; bases outside gene matches: 4. The V gene's germline CDR1 is GTSNPN and CDR2 SVGIG (reference sequence). CDR3 residues: CAWSPGGWQPQHF. CDR3 sequence (DNA): TGTGCCTGGAGTCCAGGGGGCTGGCAGCCCCAGCATTTT.

J is TRBJ2-1 and V is TRBV4-3, with a weak D call TRBD2 (5 bases). Trimming took 0 bases from V and 10 from J, leaving 19 bases between them. CDR3 length equals 16 residues. Germline lookup yields CDR1 LGHNA and CDR2 YSLEER. The CDR3 loop is CASSQDSAAVGLEQFF. The CDR3 DNA follows: TGCGCCAGCAGCCAAGATTCAGCGGCAGTGGGTTTGGAGCAGTTCTTC.

This clone was seen more than once but under ten times. The J gene is TRBJ1-1, the V gene TRBV6-1; D may be TRBD1 (5 bases). With 2 bases removed from V and 10 bases from J, the gap between germline ends came to 17 bases. The CDR3 runs to 14 residues. Germline V gives CDR1 MNHNS, CDR2 SASEGT. CDR3 sequence: CASSELGTKNTAFF. Written as DNA, the CDR3 is TGTGCCAGCAGTGAACTCGGGACTAAGAACACAGCTTTCTTT.

CDR3 sequence: CASSPPGQGFHEQFF. For the CDR3, the DNA is TGTGCCAGCAGTCCGCCGGGACAGGGATTTCATGAGCAGTTCTTC. This rearrangement joins TRBV28 to TRBJ2-1, with 9 bases fitting TRBD1. The CDR3 covers 15 residues. V shed 5 bases and J 8 bases; nucleotides not matched to a gene: 10. CDR1 MDHEN and CDR2 SYDVKM come from the germline V gene.

Comments on this clone: The junction and the germline gene differ at one end; a read error may be behind it. The chain combines TRBV7-9 with TRBJ1-4, with 8 bases identical to TRBD1. Germline V CDR1 and CDR2: SEHNR, FQNEAQ (reference sequence). The CDR3 runs 14 residues. CDR3 coding DNA: TGTGCCAGCAGCTTAGGACAGGGGAGTGAAAAACTGCTTTTT. Translated: CASSLGQGSEKLLF.

V usage is TRBV28 and J usage is TRBJ2-7; 7 bases line up with TRBD1. The CDR3 sequence is 16 residues long. Germline CDR1 and CDR2: MDHEN and SYDVKM. With 6 bases clipped from V and 4 bases from J, the junction kept 15 bases outside the gene matches. The CDR3 DNA reads TGTGCCAGCAGCCAGATAGGGGGCACCATCGGTTACGAGCAGTACTTC. Translating it yields CASSQIGGTIGYEQYF.

The rearrangement joins TRBV30 to TRBJ1-6; weak D call: TRBD1 (5 bases). Per germline, CDR1 GTSNPN and CDR2 SVGIG (reference sequence). The ends were cut back, 8 bases at V and 2 bases at J, with 13 bases in the middle. The CDR3 runs 14 residues. The CDR3 spells CARMDNTYNSPLHF. In DNA form, the CDR3 reads TGTGCCCGCATGGACAACACCTATAATTCACCCCTCCACTTT.

The V gene is TRBV10-3, the J gene TRBJ2-7; D perhaps matches TRBD1 (6 bases). Trimming shortened V by 4 bases and J by 2 bases, and 12 bases separated the two germline ends. CDR3 length equals 14 residues. In germline, CDR1 is ENHRY, CDR2 SYGVKD. CDR3 DNA sequence: TGTGCCATCAGTGCAGGCCAGGGGCCCTACGAGCAGTACTTC. This sequence encodes CAISAGQGPYEQYF.

The V and J genes are TRBV6-4 and TRBJ2-3; D perhaps matches TRBD1 (5 bases). V lost 5 bases and J 5 bases, leaving 11 bases between the germline ends. CDR1 is MRHNA, CDR2 SNTAGT, per germline. The CDR3 extends over 13 amino acids. The CDR3 DNA is TGTGCCAGCAGTCAGGGAATTTTAGATACGCAGTATTTT. It yields the protein CASSQGILDTQYF.

This clone was counted a single time. The genes are TRBV25-1 and TRBJ2-5; 10 bases map to TRBD1. The DNA end is a closer match to TRBJ2-7, so the J assignment may be wrong. CDR3 size: 14 residues. CDR1 is MGHDK, CDR2 SYGVNS, per germline. CDR3 sequence reads: CASSPGQGINEQYF. Written as DNA, the CDR3 is TGTGCCAGCAGCCCGGGACAGGGGATTAACGAGCAGTACTTC.

This clone was picked up a small number of times. This sequence joins TRBV7-2 and TRBJ2-3; no firm D call. Germline V gene lookup returns CDR1 SGHTA and CDR2 FQGNSA. The CDR3 length is 19 residues. The ends were cut back, 2 bases at V and 4 bases at J, with 25 bases in the middle. In DNA, the CDR3 is TGTGCCAGCAGCTTAAGGTCCCTCTTGCCTACAAGAGGTGCAGATACGCAGTATTTT. Translated, it gives CASSLRSLLPTRGADTQYF.

The rearrangement uses TRBV7-8 and TRBJ2-2, with a possible D match to TRBD1 (5 bases). Trimming cost V 1 base and J 5 bases, with 14 bases left between them. Germline values: CDR1 SGHVS, CDR2 FQNEAQ. The length of the CDR3 is 16 residues. This chain's CDR3 is CASSLVLGDVTGELFF. In nucleotides, the CDR3 is TGTGCCAGCAGCTTAGTCCTAGGGGATGTAACCGGGGAGCTGTTTTTT.

Notes on this clone: Compared with germline, one end of the junction differs, possibly owing to a read error. V is TRBV5-4 and J is TRBJ2-7, with 10 nucleotides matching TRBD1. The CDR3 is made up of 15 amino acids. Germline assignment: CDR1 SGHNT and CDR2 YYREEE (reference sequence). This chain's CDR3 is CASSAGQGLSYERYF. In DNA form, the CDR3 reads TGTGCCAGCAGCGCGGGACAGGGGCTGTCCTACGAGCGGTACTTC.

In its sample, this clone was seen once. The chain uses TRBV6-5 and TRBJ1-2; 12 bases are a match to TRBD1. CDR3 length: 15 residues. Germline CDR1 MNHEY, CDR2 SVGAGI. V dropped 5 bases and J dropped 4; count of bases not matched to a gene: 5. CDR3 sequence reads: CASSRRGQGAYGYTF. The CDR3 DNA is TGTGCCAGCAGTCGCCGGGGACAGGGGGCCTATGGCTACACCTTC.

The chain links TRBV7-2 to TRBJ1-2; D is unresolved. V lost 2 bases, J lost 5 bases, and 9 bases lay in between. The CDR3 runs to 13 residues. Germline values: CDR1 SGHTA, CDR2 FQGNSA. The CDR3 sequence: CASSLYPPYGYTF. The CDR3 nucleotides read TGTGCCAGCAGCTTATATCCCCCGTATGGCTACACCTTC. Based on the CDR3 plus reference TRBV7-2 and TRBJ1-2, the full variable domain is GAGVSQSPSNKVTEKGKDVELRCDPISGHTALYWYRQSLGQGLEFLIYFQGNSAPDKSGLPSDRFSAERTGGSVSTLTIQRTQQEDSAVYLCASSLYPPYGYTFGSGTRLTVV.

The J gene is TRBJ1-1, the V gene TRBV19; no firm D call. The germline CDR1 and CDR2 sequences are LNHDA and SQIVND (reference sequence). This CDR3 contains 12 residues. The V end lost 4 bases, the J end lost 11 bases, and 14 bases lay between the germline ends. The CDR3 coding sequence is TGTGCCAGTAGTAAAGATTCTTCCGTTGCTTTCTTT. It is translated as CASSKDSSVAFF. Full variable domain (outside the CDR3, taken from reference TRBV19 and TRBJ1-1): DGGITQSPKYLFRKEGQNVTLSCEQNLNHDAMYWYRQDPGQGLRLIYYSQIVNDFQKGDIAEGYSVSREKKESFPLTVTSAQKNPTAFYLCASSKDSSVAFFGQGTRLTVV.

This chain uses TRBV7-2 with TRBJ2-2, with D maybe TRBD2 (5 bases). The CDR3 totals 14 residues. Germline CDR1 and CDR2: SGHTA and FQGNSA. Deletions cut 5 bases from V and 5 bases from J, with 12 bases between. The DNA of the CDR3 is TGTGCCAGCAGCCCGTGGTCGGGGACCGGGGAGCTGTTTTTT. Translation gives CASSPWSGTGELFF.

Of note for this clone: One end of the junction varies from germline; a read error may be responsible. The rearrangement uses TRBV28 and TRBJ2-1, with D perhaps TRBD2 (5 bases). Germline values: CDR1 MDHEN, CDR2 SYDVKM. The CDR3 loop spans 13 amino acids. DNA of the CDR3: TGTGCCACCAGTCCCCCGGGGTACAATGAGCAGTTCTTC. Residues: CATSPPGYNEQFF. The full variable domain, with the rest looked up from reference TRBV28 and TRBJ2-1, is DVKVTQSSRYLVKRTGEKVFLECVQDMDHENMFWYRQDPGLGLRLIYFSYDVKMKEKGDIPEGYSVSREKKERFSLILESASTNQTSMYLCATSPPGYNEQFFGPGTRLTVL.

The CDR3 region is CASSLYGEQYF. DNA of the CDR3: TGTGCCAGCAGCTTATACGGCGAGCAGTACTTC. J is TRBJ2-7 and V is TRBV7-8, with no clear D. With 2 bases removed from V and 6 bases from J, the gap between germline ends came to 5 bases. The CDR3 is made up of 11 amino acids. The germline gives CDR1 SGHVS, CDR2 FQNEAQ.

The V call is TRBV2, the J call TRBJ2-5; a possible D gene is TRBD2 (6 bases). The CDR3 is 14 amino acids. Germline lookup yields CDR1 SNHLY and CDR2 FYNNEI. Trimming stripped 7 bases from V and 5 bases from J, with 17 bases between. CDR3 sequence reads: CASNELGEVETQYF. CDR3 nucleotide sequence: TGTGCCAGCAACGAACTTGGGGAGGTGGAGACCCAGTACTTC.

The chain carries TRBV27 and TRBJ2-5; weak D call: TRBD2 (6 bases). The CDR3 has 15 residues. Per the germline V gene, CDR1 is MNHEY and CDR2 is SMNVEV (reference sequence). With 8 bases removed from V and 2 bases from J, the gap between germline ends came to 18 bases. CDR3 sequence: CASGHLTGTQETQYF. CDR3 sequence (DNA): TGTGCCAGCGGTCATTTAACCGGGACTCAAGAGACCCAGTACTTC.

V and J are TRBV5-4 and TRBJ2-7, with 7 bases that match TRBD2. The CDR3 loop spans 15 amino acids. Per the germline V gene, CDR1 is SGHNT and CDR2 is YYREEE (reference sequence). J gave up 3 bases and V 9 bases, and 15 bases lay outside the gene matches. CDR3 DNA: TGTGCCACCGCCATGGGGGGGGGAATACTCTACGAGCAGTACTTC. Its translation: CATAMGGGILYEQYF.

The rearrangement joins TRBV7-6 to TRBJ1-3; no reliable D call. V was trimmed by 5 bases and J by 2 bases, leaving 19 bases between them. Germline CDR1 is SGHVS and CDR2 is FNYEAQ. CDR3 length equals 17 residues. CDR3: CASSDYPKSLTGNTIYF. The CDR3 DNA reads as TGTGCCAGCAGCGATTATCCCAAGAGCCTAACTGGAAACACCATATATTTT. Full variable domain (rest looked up from reference TRBV7-6 and TRBJ1-3): GAGVSQSPRYKVTKRGQDVALRCDPISGHVSLYWYRQALGQGPEFLTYFNYEAQQDKSGLPNDRFSAERPEGSISTLTIQRTEQRDSAMYRCASSDYPKSLTGNTIYFGEGSWLTVV.

As concerns this clone: At one boundary the junction diverges from the germline segment, which might be a read error. The rearrangement links TRBV19 to TRBJ2-3; TRBD1 is a possible D gene (6 bases). CDR3 size: 15 residues. The germline V gene has CDR1 LNHDA and CDR2 SQIVND (reference sequence). CDR3 sequence (DNA): TGTGCCAGTAGTGCTAGAAGGGCAAGGACAGACACGCAGTATTTT. This sequence encodes CASSARRARTDTQYF.

CDR3 sequence (DNA): TGTGCCAGCAGCTCGGAGACTAGCGGGGGGCCTATAGCCAAAAACATTCAGTACTTC. Translating it yields CASSSETSGGPIAKNIQYF. The V call is TRBV7-8, the J call TRBJ2-4; TRBD2 aligns across 13 bases. Looked up from germline, CDR1 is SGHVS and CDR2 is FQNEAQ. There are 19 residues in the CDR3. The trim removed 4 bases at V and 0 bases at J, leaving 9 bases unmatched.

This chain connects TRBV18 to TRBJ1-4, with 7 bases aligning to TRBD1. The CDR3 has 17 amino acids. With V trimmed by 4 bases and J by 1 base, 9 bases remained unmatched. Germline CDR1 reads KGHSH; CDR2 reads LQKENI. DNA of the CDR3: TGTGCCAGCTCACGGACAGGCGCTCCCTTAACTAATGAAAAACTGTTTTTT. Protein: CASSRTGAPLTNEKLFF.

This clone was counted a single time. The genes are TRBV5-1 and TRBJ2-3; maybe TRBD2 (6 bases). Germline-derived CDR1 and CDR2 are SGHRS and YFSETQ. V lost 0 bases to trimming and J lost 1 base, with 9 bases between them. The CDR3 consists of 15 residues. The CDR3 DNA reads as TGCGCCAGCAGCTTGGAGGCTAGCGGCACAGATACGCAGTATTTT. Translation: CASSLEASGTDTQYF.

The V gene is TRBV19, the J gene TRBJ1-4; the match to TRBD1 covers 7 bases. CDR3 size: 16 residues. The trim removed 3 bases at V and 5 bases at J, leaving 9 bases unmatched. CDR1 and CDR2 from the germline V gene are LNHDA and SQIVND (reference sequence). Here the CDR3 DNA reads TGTGCCAGTAGTATCCGGCCCGGGACAGACAATGAAAAACTGTTTTTT. Its protein is CASSIRPGTDNEKLFF.

V gene TRBV5-6 combines with J gene TRBJ2-7, with D maybe TRBD1 (8 bases). Germline CDR1 is SGHDT and CDR2 is YYEEEE. Trimming shortened V by 2 bases and J by 7 bases, and 13 bases separated the two germline ends. This CDR3 spans 13 amino acids. The CDR3, as DNA: TGTGCCAGCAGCTTACCACAGGGGGGGGAGCAGTACTTC. Its protein product is CASSLPQGGEQYF.